Listed below are T cell receptor beta chains from one sample, sequenced in a study of cytomegalovirus exposure and HLA in healthy donors. Measured with immunoSEQ multiplex PCR; TCRdb has only the in-frame clones, and not every one. The sample carries roughly 150,000 clones, 70% to 80% recorded once. The source material was PBMCs. These receptors were taken from a woman in her 40s in good health and CMV-seronegative. Each CDR3 is given with its conserved first and last residue. The D gene is left open where the match is weak. Clone size is not always given. Where it is, it says once, few, many or a class for expanded clones.

size: -; J: TRBJ2-1; V: TRBV10-2; D: TRBD2; CDR3: CASSKTSGGDRLLF; DNA: TGCGCCAGCAGTAAGACTAGCGGGGGGGACCGATTACTCTTC
size: -; J: TRBJ2-7; V: TRBV4-1; D: TRBD1; CDR3: CASSQDAAGGNEQYF; DNA: TGCGCCAGCAGCCAAGATGCGGCAGGGGGAAACGAGCAGTACTTC
size: few; J: TRBJ1-2; V: TRBV7-9; D: TRBD1; CDR3: CASSLSGQGTGYTF; DNA: TGTGCCAGCAGCTTAAGTGGACAGGGGACTGGCTACACCTTC
size: once; J: TRBJ2-5; V: TRBV2; D: -; CDR3: CASLAREGQETQYF; DNA: TGTGCCAGCTTGGCTCGGGAAGGGCAAGAGACCCAGTACTTC
size: -; J: TRBJ2-2; V: TRBV27; D: TRBD2; CDR3: CASSFSGRLDTGELFF; DNA: TGTGCCAGCAGTTTTAGCGGGAGACTCGACACCGGGGAGCTGTTTTTT
size: -; J: TRBJ2-7; V: TRBV27; D: TRBD2; CDR3: CASSLYASGRYEQYF; DNA: TGTGCCAGCAGTTTATACGCTAGCGGGAGATACGAGCAGTACTTC
size: -; J: TRBJ2-7; V: TRBV10-3; D: TRBD2; CDR3: CAISGGVAGSSYEQYF; DNA: TGTGCCATCAGTGGAGGGGTAGCGGGGAGCTCCTACGAGCAGTACTTC
size: -; J: TRBJ2-7; V: TRBV7-2; D: TRBD2; CDR3: CASTIAGGPQQYF; DNA: TGTGCCAGCACAATAGCGGGAGGGCCTCAGCAGTACTTC
size: -; J: TRBJ1-2; V: TRBV4-3; D: TRBD1; CDR3: CASSHVGTGKSYGYTF; DNA: TGCGCCAGCAGCCACGTCGGGACAGGGAAAAGCTATGGCTACACCTTC
size: -; J: TRBJ1-1; V: TRBV30; D: -; CDR3: CAKRTAMNTEAFF; DNA: TGTGCCAAGCGGACAGCCATGAACACTGAAGCTTTCTTT
size: -; J: TRBJ2-7; V: TRBV7-9; D: -; CDR3: CSSSLQALASDEQYF; DNA: TGTTCCAGCAGCCTCCAGGCTCTAGCGTCCGACGAGCAGTACTTC
size: -; J: TRBJ2-1; V: TRBV13; D: TRBD1; CDR3: CASSSTGDEQFF; DNA: TGTGCCAGCAGCTCGACAGGGGATGAGCAGTTCTTC
size: few; J: TRBJ2-7; V: TRBV9; D: TRBD2; CDR3: CASSVGGATYEQYF; DNA: TGTGCCAGCAGCGTGGGAGGGGCAACCTACGAGCAGTACTTC
size: -; J: TRBJ1-1; V: TRBV11-3; D: -; CDR3: CASSHSGVEAFF; DNA: TGTGCCAGCAGCCACTCGGGGGTAGAAGCTTTCTTT
size: -; J: TRBJ2-2; V: TRBV7-9; D: -; CDR3: CASSYQNTGELFF; DNA: TGTGCCAGCAGCTATCAAAACACCGGGGAGCTGTTTTTT
size: -; J: TRBJ1-1; V: TRBV5-4; D: TRBD1; CDR3: CASSPIQGARVRMNTEAFF; DNA: TGTGCCAGCAGCCCGATCCAGGGGGCCAGGGTCAGAATGAACACTGAAGCTTTCTTT
size: once; J: TRBJ1-1; V: TRBV4-3; D: TRBD1; CDR3: CASSSGQANTEAFF; DNA: TGCGCCAGCAGCTCGGGACAGGCGAACACTGAAGCTTTCTTT
size: -; J: TRBJ2-3; V: TRBV5-4; D: TRBD1; CDR3: CASSPSQQGADTQYF; DNA: TGTGCCAGCAGCCCATCGCAACAGGGGGCAGATACGCAGTATTTT
size: -; J: TRBJ1-1; V: TRBV5-5; D: TRBD1; CDR3: CASSLWGDRRGNKAFF; DNA: TGTGCCAGCAGCCTGTGGGGGGACAGGAGGGGTAACAAAGCTTTCTTT
size: -; J: TRBJ1-6; V: TRBV28; D: -; CDR3: CASSIDGNSPLHF; DNA: TGTGCCAGCAGCATAGACGGGAATTCACCCCTCCACTTT
size: -; J: TRBJ2-5; V: TRBV7-6; D: -; CDR3: CASSATRLQETQYF; DNA: TGTGCCAGCAGCGCGACTAGACTCCAAGAGACCCAGTACTTC
size: few; J: TRBJ1-1; V: TRBV11-2; D: -; CDR3: CASSQPIGVAFF; DNA: TGTGCCAGCAGCCAACCCATCGGGGTGGCTTTCTTT
size: -; J: TRBJ2-7; V: TRBV15; D: TRBD2; CDR3: CATSRSRGLEGEQYF; DNA: TGTGCCACCAGCAGGTCTCGGGGACTAGAAGGCGAGCAGTACTTC
size: -; J: TRBJ1-2; V: TRBV18; D: TRBD1; CDR3: CASSPDRGGSGYTF; DNA: TGTGCCAGCTCACCGGACAGGGGTGGGTCTGGCTACACCTTC
size: -; J: TRBJ1-3; V: TRBV4-2; D: -; CDR3: CASSLGGTVDSGNTIYF; DNA: TGTGCCAGCAGCTTGGGGGGAACAGTTGACTCTGGAAACACCATATATTTT
size: few; J: TRBJ2-7; V: TRBV7-6; D: -; CDR3: CASSLLPGGHEQYF; DNA: TGTGCCAGCAGCCTCTTGCCGGGTGGCCACGAGCAGTACTTC
size: -; J: TRBJ1-1; V: TRBV28; D: -; CDR3: CASSLRRVGTEAFF; DNA: TGTGCCAGCAGTTTACGCAGGGTGGGCACTGAAGCTTTCTTT
size: -; J: TRBJ2-7; V: TRBV5-4; D: TRBD1; CDR3: CASYPDGTGETYEQYF; DNA: TGTGCCAGCTATCCGGACGGGACAGGGGAAACCTACGAGCAGTACTTC
size: few; J: TRBJ2-7; V: TRBV4-2; D: -; CDR3: CASSQGDLGGSYEQYF; DNA: TGTGCCAGCAGCCAAGGGGATCTCGGGGGTTCCTACGAGCAGTACTTC
size: -; J: TRBJ1-2; V: TRBV7-9; D: -; CDR3: CASTEGGVSNYGYTF; DNA: TGTGCCAGCACGGAGGGGGGGGTCTCTAACTATGGCTACACCTTC
size: -; J: TRBJ2-7; V: TRBV4-1; D: -; CDR3: CASSQVGSSYEQYF; DNA: TGCGCCAGCAGCCAAGTCGGGAGCTCCTACGAGCAGTACTTC
size: -; J: TRBJ2-7; V: TRBV28; D: TRBD2; CDR3: CASSLLAEPYEQYF; DNA: TGTGCCAGCAGTTTACTAGCGGAGCCCTACGAGCAGTACTTC
size: -; J: TRBJ2-5; V: TRBV10-2; D: TRBD2; CDR3: CASSEAAGGHRRETQYF; DNA: TGCGCCAGCAGTGAGGCAGCGGGAGGGCATCGTCGCGAGACCCAGTACTTC
size: -; J: TRBJ1-5; V: TRBV27; D: TRBD1; CDR3: CASSLELQGDNQPQHF; DNA: TGTGCCAGCAGTTTAGAACTTCAGGGGGACAATCAGCCCCAGCATTTT
size: once; J: TRBJ2-1; V: TRBV23-1; D: -; CDR3: CASRARGCPSHFRDNEQFF; DNA: TGCGCCAGCAGGGCCCGCGGTTGTCCGTCGCATTTCAGGGATAATGAGCAGTTCTTC
size: -; J: TRBJ2-1; V: TRBV27; D: TRBD2; CDR3: CASSLGLAPYNEQFF; DNA: TGTGCCAGCAGTTTAGGACTAGCCCCCTACAATGAGCAGTTCTTC
size: once; J: TRBJ2-2; V: TRBV7-3; D: -; CDR3: CASRLRGTGELFF; DNA: TGTGCCAGCAGGCTCAGGGGCACCGGGGAGCTGTTTTTT
size: once; J: TRBJ1-2; V: TRBV21-1; D: -; CDR3: CASSKEGDYGYTF; DNA: TGTGCCAGCAGCAAAGAGGGAGACTATGGCTACACCTTC
size: -; J: TRBJ2-7; V: TRBV28; D: TRBD1; CDR3: CASRSTGARAYEQYF; DNA: TGTGCCAGCAGGTCGACAGGGGCTAGGGCCTACGAGCAGTACTTC
size: -; J: TRBJ1-2; V: TRBV30; D: -; CDR3: CAWMRKGVEGPLYGYTF; DNA: TGTGCCTGGATGAGGAAAGGGGTGGAGGGACCCCTCTATGGCTACACCTTC
size: -; J: TRBJ1-1; V: TRBV20-1; D: TRBD1; CDR3: CSAIQGAGAFF; DNA: TGCAGTGCGATACAGGGGGCAGGAGCTTTCTTT
size: -; J: TRBJ2-5; V: TRBV7-6; D: TRBD2; CDR3: CASSARLAGGPLKYF; DNA: TGTGCCAGCAGCGCCAGACTAGCGGGGGGGCCGTTAAAGTACTTC
size: -; J: TRBJ2-1; V: TRBV29-1; D: TRBD2; CDR3: CSVTGGAYNEQFF; DNA: TGCAGCGTGACGGGGGGGGCCTACAATGAGCAGTTCTTC
size: -; J: TRBJ2-6; V: TRBV9; D: -; CDR3: CASSLYRDSGSGANVLTF; DNA: TGTGCCAGCAGCTTGTACCGGGACTCCGGTTCTGGGGCCAACGTCCTGACTTTC
size: -; J: TRBJ2-3; V: TRBV6-5; D: -; CDR3: CASSYFSGNTQYF; DNA: TGTGCCAGCAGTTACTTCTCGGGGAATACGCAGTATTTT
size: few; J: TRBJ2-3; V: TRBV6-1; D: TRBD2; CDR3: CASSGWTSGKWVDTQYF; DNA: TGTGCCAGCAGTGGTTGGACTAGCGGGAAGTGGGTAGATACGCAGTATTTT
size: -; J: TRBJ2-3; V: TRBV5-1; D: TRBD1; CDR3: CASSKGGQVTDTQYF; DNA: TGCGCCAGCAGCAAGGGGGGACAGGTCACAGATACGCAGTATTTT
size: -; J: TRBJ1-2; V: TRBV5-1; D: TRBD1; CDR3: CASSNPGQEYYGYTF; DNA: TGCGCCAGCAGCAACCCGGGACAGGAATACTATGGCTACACCTTC
size: -; J: TRBJ2-6; V: TRBV5-5; D: -; CDR3: CASSLAIRSSGANVLTF; DNA: TGTGCCAGCAGCTTGGCCATCAGGTCCTCTGGGGCCAACGTCCTGACTTTC
size: -; J: TRBJ1-5; V: TRBV4-3; D: TRBD1; CDR3: CASSHGQGSQPQHF; DNA: TGCGCCAGCAGCCACGGACAGGGAAGCCAGCCCCAGCATTTT
size: -; J: TRBJ2-2; V: TRBV5-4; D: TRBD2; CDR3: CASSIRDYSGELFF; DNA: TGTGCCAGCAGCATCCGGGACTACTCCGGGGAGCTGTTTTTT
size: -; J: TRBJ2-1; V: TRBV7-2; D: TRBD1; CDR3: CASSRTGTGKGYEQFF; DNA: TGTGCCAGCAGCAGAACCGGGACAGGGAAAGGGTATGAGCAGTTCTTC
size: -; J: TRBJ2-2; V: TRBV29-1; D: TRBD1; CDR3: CSAIPTGKPGELFF; DNA: TGCAGCGCCATACCGACAGGGAAACCCGGGGAGCTGTTTTTT
size: -; J: TRBJ2-1; V: TRBV9; D: TRBD2; CDR3: CASSPRAGTTINNEQFF; DNA: TGTGCCAGCAGCCCGAGGGCGGGGACTACCATTAACAATGAGCAGTTCTTC
size: -; J: TRBJ2-7; V: TRBV5-6; D: TRBD2; CDR3: CASSSSGLAGPYEQYF; DNA: TGTGCCAGCAGCTCCTCAGGACTAGCGGGGCCCTACGAGCAGTACTTC
size: -; J: TRBJ2-1; V: TRBV5-1; D: -; CDR3: CASSLVVGTHNNEQFF; DNA: TGCGCCAGCAGCTTGGTCGTGGGGACTCACAACAATGAGCAGTTCTTC
size: -; J: TRBJ2-3; V: TRBV28; D: TRBD2; CDR3: CASSLSSGGRVDTQYF; DNA: TGTGCCAGCAGTCTATCTAGCGGGGGGCGGGTAGATACGCAGTATTTT